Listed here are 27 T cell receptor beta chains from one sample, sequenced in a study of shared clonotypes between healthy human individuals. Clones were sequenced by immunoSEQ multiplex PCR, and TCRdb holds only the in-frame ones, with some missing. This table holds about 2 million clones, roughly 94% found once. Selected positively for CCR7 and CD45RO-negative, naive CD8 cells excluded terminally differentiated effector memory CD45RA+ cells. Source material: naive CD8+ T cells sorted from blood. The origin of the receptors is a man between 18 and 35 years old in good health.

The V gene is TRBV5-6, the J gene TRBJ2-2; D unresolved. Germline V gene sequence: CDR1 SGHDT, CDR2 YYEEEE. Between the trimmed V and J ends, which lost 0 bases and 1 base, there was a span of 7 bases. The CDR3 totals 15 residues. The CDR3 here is CASSLAGWNTGELFF. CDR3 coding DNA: TGTGCCAGCAGCTTGGCGGGCTGGAACACCGGGGAGCTGTTTTTT.

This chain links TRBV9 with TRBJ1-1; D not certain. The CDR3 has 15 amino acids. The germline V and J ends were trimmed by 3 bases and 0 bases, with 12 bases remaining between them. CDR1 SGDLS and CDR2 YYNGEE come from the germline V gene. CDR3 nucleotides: TGTGCCAGCAGCGAGTGGGCCTCAATGAACACTGAAGCTTTCTTT. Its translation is CASSEWASMNTEAFF.

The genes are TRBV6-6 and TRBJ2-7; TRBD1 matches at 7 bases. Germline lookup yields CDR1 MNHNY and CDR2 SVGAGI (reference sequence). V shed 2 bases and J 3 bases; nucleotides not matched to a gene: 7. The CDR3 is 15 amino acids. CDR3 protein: CASSYDRDSHYEQYF. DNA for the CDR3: TGTGCCAGCAGTTACGACAGGGATTCTCACTACGAGCAGTACTTC.

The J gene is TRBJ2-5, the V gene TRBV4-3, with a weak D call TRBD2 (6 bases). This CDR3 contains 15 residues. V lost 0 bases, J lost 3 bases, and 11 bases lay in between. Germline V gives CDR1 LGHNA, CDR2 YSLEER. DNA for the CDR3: TGCGCCAGCAGCCAAGATCTTAGCGGCAAAGAGACCCAGTACTTC. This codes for CASSQDLSGKETQYF.

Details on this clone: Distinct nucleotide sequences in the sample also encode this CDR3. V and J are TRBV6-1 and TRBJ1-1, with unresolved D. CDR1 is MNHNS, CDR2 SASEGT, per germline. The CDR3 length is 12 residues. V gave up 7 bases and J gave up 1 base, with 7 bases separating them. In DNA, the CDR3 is TGTGCCAGCACACCAGGGAACACTGAAGCTTTCTTT. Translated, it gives CASTPGNTEAFF.

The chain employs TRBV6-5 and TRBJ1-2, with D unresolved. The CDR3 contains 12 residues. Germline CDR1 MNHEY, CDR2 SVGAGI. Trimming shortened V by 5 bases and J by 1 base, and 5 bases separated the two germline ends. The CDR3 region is CASSESNYGYTF. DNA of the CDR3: TGTGCCAGCAGTGAGAGTAACTATGGCTACACCTTC.

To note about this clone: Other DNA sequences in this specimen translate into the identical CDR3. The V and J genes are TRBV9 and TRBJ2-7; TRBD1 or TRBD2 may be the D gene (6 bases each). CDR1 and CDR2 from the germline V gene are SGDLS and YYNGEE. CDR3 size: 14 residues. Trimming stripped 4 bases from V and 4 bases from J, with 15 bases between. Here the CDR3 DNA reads TGTGCCAGCAGCCTAGGGGGGACCGGTTACGAGCAGTACTTC. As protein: CASSLGGTGYEQYF.

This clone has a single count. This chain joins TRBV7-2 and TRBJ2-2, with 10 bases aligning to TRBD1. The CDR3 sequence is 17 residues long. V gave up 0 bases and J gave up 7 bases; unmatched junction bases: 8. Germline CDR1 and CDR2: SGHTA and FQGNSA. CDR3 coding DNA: TGTGCCAGCAGCTTAGCGGGGGACAGGGGTTTGGGCGGGGAGCTGTTTTTT. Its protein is CASSLAGDRGLGGELFF.

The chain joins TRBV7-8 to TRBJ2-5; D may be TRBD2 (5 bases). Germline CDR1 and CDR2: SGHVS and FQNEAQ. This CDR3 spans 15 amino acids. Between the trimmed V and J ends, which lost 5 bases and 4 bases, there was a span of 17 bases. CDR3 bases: TGTGCCAGCAGCCTCTCTTGGACTTTTGCAGAGACCCAGTACTTC. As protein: CASSLSWTFAETQYF. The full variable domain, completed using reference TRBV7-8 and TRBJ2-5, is GAGVSQSPRYKVAKRGQDVALRCDPISGHVSLFWYQQALGQGPEFLTYFQNEAQLDKSGLPSDRFFAERPEGSVSTLKIQRTQQEDSAVYLCASSLSWTFAETQYFGPGTRLLVL.

The CDR3 DNA reads as TGTGCCAGCAGCTCGCCGGGGAGTGGGGCATTCAGCTCTGGAAACACCATATATTTT. Residues: CASSSPGSGAFSSGNTIYF. The genes are TRBV7-8 and TRBJ1-3, with a weak D call TRBD1 (5 bases). The CDR3 has 19 residues. In germline, CDR1 is SGHVS, CDR2 FQNEAQ. V lost 4 bases, J lost 0 bases, and 22 bases lay in between.

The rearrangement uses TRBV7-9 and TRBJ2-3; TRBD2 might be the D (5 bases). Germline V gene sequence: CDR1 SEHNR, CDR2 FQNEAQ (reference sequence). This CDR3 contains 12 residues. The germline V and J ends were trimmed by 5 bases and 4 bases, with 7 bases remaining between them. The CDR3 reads CASSQDSDTQYF. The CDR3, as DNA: TGTGCCAGCAGCCAGGACTCAGATACGCAGTATTTT.

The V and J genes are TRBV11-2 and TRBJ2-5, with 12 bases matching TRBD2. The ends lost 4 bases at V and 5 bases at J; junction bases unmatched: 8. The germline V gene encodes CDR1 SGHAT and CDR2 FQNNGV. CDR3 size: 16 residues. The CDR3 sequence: CASSSRLAGDWETQYF. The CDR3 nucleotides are TGTGCCAGCAGCTCCAGACTAGCGGGAGACTGGGAGACCCAGTACTTC.

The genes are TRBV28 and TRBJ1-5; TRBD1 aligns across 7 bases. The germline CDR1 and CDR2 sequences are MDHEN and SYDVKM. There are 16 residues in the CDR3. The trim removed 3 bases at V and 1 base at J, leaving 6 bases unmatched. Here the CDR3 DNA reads TGTGCCAGCAGTTTTTCAGGGGGGGTGAGCAATCAGCCCCAGCATTTT. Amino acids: CASSFSGGVSNQPQHF.

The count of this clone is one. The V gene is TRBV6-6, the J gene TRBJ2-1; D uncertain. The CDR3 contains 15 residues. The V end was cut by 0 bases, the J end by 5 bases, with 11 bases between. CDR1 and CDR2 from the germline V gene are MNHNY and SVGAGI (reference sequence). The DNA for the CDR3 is TGTGCCAGCAGTTACTCGGGGTGGGATAACAATGAGCAGTTCTTC. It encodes CASSYSGWDNNEQFF.

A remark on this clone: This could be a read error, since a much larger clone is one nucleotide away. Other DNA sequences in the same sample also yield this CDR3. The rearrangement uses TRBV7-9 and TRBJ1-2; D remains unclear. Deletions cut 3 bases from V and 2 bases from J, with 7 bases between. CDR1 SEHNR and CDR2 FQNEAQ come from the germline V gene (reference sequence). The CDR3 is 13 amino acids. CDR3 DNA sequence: TGTGCCAGCAGCTTCGGGGAGAACTATGGCTACACCTTC. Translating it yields CASSFGENYGYTF.

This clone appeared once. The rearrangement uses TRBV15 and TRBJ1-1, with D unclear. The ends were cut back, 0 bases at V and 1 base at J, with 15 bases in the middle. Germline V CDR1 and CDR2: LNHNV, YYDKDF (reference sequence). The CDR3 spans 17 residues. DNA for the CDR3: TGTGCCACCAGCAGAGATCTGGAGGGCCCAGGGAACACTGAAGCTTTCTTT. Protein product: CATSRDLEGPGNTEAFF.

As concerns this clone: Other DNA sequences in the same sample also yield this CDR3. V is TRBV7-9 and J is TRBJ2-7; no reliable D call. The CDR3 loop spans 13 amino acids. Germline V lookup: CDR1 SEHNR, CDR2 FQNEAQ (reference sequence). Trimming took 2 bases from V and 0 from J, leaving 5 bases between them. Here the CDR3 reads CASSLPSSYEQYF. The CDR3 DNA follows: TGTGCCAGCAGCTTACCCAGCTCCTACGAGCAGTACTTC.

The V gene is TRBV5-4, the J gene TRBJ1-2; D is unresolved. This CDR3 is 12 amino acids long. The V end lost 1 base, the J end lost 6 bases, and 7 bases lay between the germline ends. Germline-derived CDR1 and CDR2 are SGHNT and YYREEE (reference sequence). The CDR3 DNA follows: TGTGCCAGCAGCTTGTACACGGATGGCTACACCTTC. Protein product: CASSLYTDGYTF.

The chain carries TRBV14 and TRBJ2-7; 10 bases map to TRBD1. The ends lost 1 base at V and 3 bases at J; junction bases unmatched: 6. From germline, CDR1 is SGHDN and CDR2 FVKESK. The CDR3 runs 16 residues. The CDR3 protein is CASSQAPGQGFYEQYF. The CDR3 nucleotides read TGTGCCAGCAGCCAAGCGCCGGGACAGGGGTTCTACGAGCAGTACTTC.

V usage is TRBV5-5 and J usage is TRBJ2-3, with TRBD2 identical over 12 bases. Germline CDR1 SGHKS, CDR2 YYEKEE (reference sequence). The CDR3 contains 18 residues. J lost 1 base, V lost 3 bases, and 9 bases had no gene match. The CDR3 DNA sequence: TGTGCCAGCAGCTCTGGGACTAGCGGGCCGTGGGGCACAGATACGCAGTATTTT. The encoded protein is CASSSGTSGPWGTDTQYF.

DNA of the CDR3: TGTGCCAGCAGCTTGCACCGGGAAACTACGGATTGGCAGTACTTC. It codes for CASSLHRETTDWQYF. This chain joins TRBV7-6 and TRBJ2-7, with D possibly matching TRBD2 (5 bases). The CDR3 loop spans 15 amino acids. CDR1 SGHVS and CDR2 FNYEAQ come from the germline V gene. Trimming left V 3 bases short and J 9 bases short, with 21 bases between.

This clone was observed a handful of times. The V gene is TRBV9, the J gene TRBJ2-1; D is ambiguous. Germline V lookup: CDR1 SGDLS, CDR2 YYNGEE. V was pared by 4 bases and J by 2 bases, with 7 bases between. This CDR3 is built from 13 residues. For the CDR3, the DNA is TGTGCCAGCAGCCCCGACACCTACAATGAGCAGTTCTTC. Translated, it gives CASSPDTYNEQFF. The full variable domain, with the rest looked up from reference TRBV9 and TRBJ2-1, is DSGVTQTPKHLITATGQRVTLRCSPRSGDLSVYWYQQSLDQGLQFLIQYYNGEERAKGNILERFSAQQFPDLHSELNLSSLELGDSALYFCASSPDTYNEQFFGPGTRLTVL.

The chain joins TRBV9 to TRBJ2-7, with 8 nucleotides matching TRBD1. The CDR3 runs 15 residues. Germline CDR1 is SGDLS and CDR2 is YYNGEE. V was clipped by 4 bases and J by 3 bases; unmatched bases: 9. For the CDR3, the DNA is TGTGCCAGCAGCATGACAGGGGATTCAGGCTACGAGCAGTACTTC. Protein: CASSMTGDSGYEQYF. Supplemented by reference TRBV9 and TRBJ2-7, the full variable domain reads DSGVTQTPKHLITATGQRVTLRCSPRSGDLSVYWYQQSLDQGLQFLIQYYNGEERAKGNILERFSAQQFPDLHSELNLSSLELGDSALYFCASSMTGDSGYEQYFGPGTRLTVT.

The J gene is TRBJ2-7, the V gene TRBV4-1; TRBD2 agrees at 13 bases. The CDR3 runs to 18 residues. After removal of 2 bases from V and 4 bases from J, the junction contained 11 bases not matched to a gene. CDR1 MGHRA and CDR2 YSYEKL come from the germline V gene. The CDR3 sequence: CASSQSHGTSGISYEQYF. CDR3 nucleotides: TGCGCCAGCAGCCAATCCCACGGGACTAGCGGGATCTCTTACGAGCAGTACTTC.

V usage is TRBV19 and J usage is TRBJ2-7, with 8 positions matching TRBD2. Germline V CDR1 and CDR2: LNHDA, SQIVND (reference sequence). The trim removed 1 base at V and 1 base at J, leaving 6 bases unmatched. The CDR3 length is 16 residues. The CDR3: CASSIGSGGDSYEQYF. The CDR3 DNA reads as TGTGCCAGTAGTATAGGGTCCGGGGGGGATTCCTACGAGCAGTACTTC.

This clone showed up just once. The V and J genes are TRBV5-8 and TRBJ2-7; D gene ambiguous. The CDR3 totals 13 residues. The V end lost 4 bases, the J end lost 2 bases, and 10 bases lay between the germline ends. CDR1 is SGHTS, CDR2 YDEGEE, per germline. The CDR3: CASSMTEPYEQYF. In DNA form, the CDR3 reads TGTGCCAGCAGCATGACTGAACCCTACGAGCAGTACTTC.

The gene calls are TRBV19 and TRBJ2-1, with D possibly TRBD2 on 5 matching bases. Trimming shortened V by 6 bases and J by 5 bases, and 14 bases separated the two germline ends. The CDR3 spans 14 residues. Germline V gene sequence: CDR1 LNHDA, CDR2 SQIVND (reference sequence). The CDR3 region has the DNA TGTGCCAGTAGCCTCCTAGCAATTGACAATGAGCAGTTCTTC. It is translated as CASSLLAIDNEQFF.